This T cell receptor (beta chain) was captured in a study of T cells in Graves' hyperthyroidism and ophthalmopathy. Researchers defined stable Graves' hyperthyroidism as no ophthalmopathy progression within 18 months. Reasons for excluding patients were uncontrolled infection, other autoimmune disease, pregnancy or lactation. Each diagnosis drew on symptoms, thyroxine, TRAb, thyroid ultrasound and orbital computed tomography findings. V was trimmed by 3 bases and J by 4 bases, leaving 9 bases between them. The CDR3 length is 13 residues. The investigators amplified TCR beta CDR3 regions from RNA transcripts. In the first-round RT-PCR of the TCR CDR3, the HTBI primer set was used. Via MiXCR, TCRdb re-called the multiplex PCR reads, giving one row per CDR3 protein. This table holds a few hundred thousand distinct CDR3 sequences, 12% to 15% found once. This clonotype appeared many times.

This sequence joins TRBV12-3 or TRBV12-4 and TRBJ1-2; no firm D call. Source material: blood. This clonotype originated in a woman aged 40 to 55 with Graves' hyperthyroidism. Here the CDR3 DNA reads TGTGCCAGCAGTTTTAGTAGAGGCTATGGCTACACCTTC. Protein: CASSFSRGYGYTF.